This TCR beta chain comes out of a study of OX40 agonist ivuxolimab in advanced cancers. Study summary: Three patients, one with hepatocellular carcinoma and two with cutaneous melanoma, achieved partial responses. Points from the study as a whole: CD4+ T cells averaged fewer expanded clones than CD8+ T cells. Several nonresponders also turned out to have low normalized T-cell clonal expansion.

Libraries were prepared by immunoSEQ multiplex PCR; TCRdb keeps only in-frame clonotypes and omits some of them. The profile covers approximately 77,000 clones, with over 85% appearing a single time and 4.5% to 5% taken by the ten largest. V dropped 5 bases and J dropped 0; count of bases not matched to a gene: 1. Germline CDR1 KGHSH, CDR2 LQKENI. The CDR3 sequence is 14 residues long. Note on this clone: The antigen is not known.

This sequence joins TRBV18 and TRBJ1-5; 7 bases fit TRBD1. The clonotype comes from an adult with an advanced solid tumor such as melanoma, head and neck, liver or kidney cancer. Sequenced material: CD4+ or CD8+ T cells sorted from blood, taken in a trial of the OX40 agonist ivuxolimab. CDR3 nucleotide sequence: TGTGCCAGCTCAGACAGGGTTAGCAATCAGCCCCAGCATTTT. Translated: CASSDRVSNQPQHF.